This TCR beta chain was obtained from a study of CD8 T cells in ankylosing spondylitis. Findings and caveats of the study: A motif of 8 or 9 highly homologous TCR beta variants was seen as apparently characteristic of ankylosing spondylitis blood. According to the report, clones linked to the disease were significantly enriched in matched synovial fluid samples taken from ankylosing spondylitis patients.

This clonotype was seen at least ten times. Its antigen remains unidentified. MiXCR was run by TCRdb on the 5' RACE reads, yielding one entry per CDR3 protein. The sample has fewer than 550,000 distinct CDR3 sequences, over 4% seen once. The CDR3 has 12 amino acids. Germline V lookup: CDR1 DFQATT, CDR2 SNEGSKA (reference sequence). The V and J ends lost 6 bases and 0 bases respectively, with 9 bases between them. The TCR was taken from a male donor with ankylosing spondylitis. Specimen: blood, either unsorted or a sorted T cell fraction (not recorded which). The chain joins TRBV20-1 to TRBJ2-7; D remains ambiguous. This CDR3 reads CSAQGNSYEQYF. The CDR3 region has the DNA TGCAGTGCCCAAGGAAACTCCTACGAGCAGTACTTC.